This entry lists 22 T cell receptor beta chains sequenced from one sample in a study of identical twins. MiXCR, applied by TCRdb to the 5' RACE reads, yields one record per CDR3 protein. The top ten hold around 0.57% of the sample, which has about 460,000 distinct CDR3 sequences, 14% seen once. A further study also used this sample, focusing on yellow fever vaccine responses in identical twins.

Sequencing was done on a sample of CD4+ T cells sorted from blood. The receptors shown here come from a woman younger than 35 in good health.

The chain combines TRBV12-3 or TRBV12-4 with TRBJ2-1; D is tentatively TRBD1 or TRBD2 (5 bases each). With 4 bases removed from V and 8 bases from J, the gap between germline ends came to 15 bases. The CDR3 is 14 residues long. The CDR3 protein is CASSWHRMGDEQFF. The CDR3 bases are TGTGCCAGCAGTTGGCACAGGATGGGGGATGAGCAGTTCTTC.

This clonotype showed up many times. The CDR3 region is CSAPPGGLYEQYF. The CDR3 nucleotides are TGCAGTGCCCCCCCCGGCGGTCTATACGAGCAGTACTTC. This chain links TRBV20-1 with TRBJ2-7, with D unresolved. In germline, CDR1 is DFQATT, CDR2 SNEGSKA (reference sequence). This CDR3 has 13 amino acids. V was cut by 6 bases and J by 4 bases, with 16 bases left in between.

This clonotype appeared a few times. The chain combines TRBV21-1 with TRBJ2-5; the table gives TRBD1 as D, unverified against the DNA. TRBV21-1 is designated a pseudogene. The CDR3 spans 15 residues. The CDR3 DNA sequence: TGTGCCAGCAGCACCCAACAGGGGGCCGCCCCTTCCCAGTACTTC. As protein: CASSTQQGAAPSQYF.

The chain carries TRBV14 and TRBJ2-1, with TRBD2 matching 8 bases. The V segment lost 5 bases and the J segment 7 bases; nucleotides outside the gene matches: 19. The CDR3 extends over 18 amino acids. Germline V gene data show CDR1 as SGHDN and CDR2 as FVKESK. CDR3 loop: CASSDRALGREAGNEQFF. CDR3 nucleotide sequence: TGTGCCAGCAGCGACCGGGCCCTGGGGCGGGAGGCTGGTAATGAGCAGTTCTTC.

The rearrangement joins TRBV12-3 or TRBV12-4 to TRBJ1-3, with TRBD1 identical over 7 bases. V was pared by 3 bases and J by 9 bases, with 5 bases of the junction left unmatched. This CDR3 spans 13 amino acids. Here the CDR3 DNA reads TGTGCCAGCAGTTTCCAACAGGGGAGCACCATATATTTT. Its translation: CASSFQQGSTIYF.

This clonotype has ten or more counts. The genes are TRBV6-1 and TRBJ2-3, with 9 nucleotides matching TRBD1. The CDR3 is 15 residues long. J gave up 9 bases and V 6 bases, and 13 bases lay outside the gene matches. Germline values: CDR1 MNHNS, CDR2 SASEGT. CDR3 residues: CASSLKGQGHHTQYF. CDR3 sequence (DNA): TGTGCCAGCAGCCTAAAGGGACAGGGCCATCACACGCAGTATTTT.

Here the CDR3 DNA reads TGCGCCAGCAGCCACCGTACAGCCTACGAGCAGTACTTC. Amino acids: CASSHRTAYEQYF. The chain combines TRBV4-3 with TRBJ2-7, with D uncertain. The germline V and J ends were trimmed by 3 bases and 2 bases, with 8 bases remaining between them. The germline V gene has CDR1 LGHNA and CDR2 YSLEER. The CDR3 totals 13 residues.

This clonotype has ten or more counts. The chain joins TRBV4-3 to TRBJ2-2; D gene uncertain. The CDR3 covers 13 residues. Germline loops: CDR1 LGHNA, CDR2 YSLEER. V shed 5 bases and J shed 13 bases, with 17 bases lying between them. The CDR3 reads CASSGLKSGRLFF. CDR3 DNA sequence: TGCGCCAGCAGCGGATTGAAGTCCGGAAGGCTGTTTTTT.

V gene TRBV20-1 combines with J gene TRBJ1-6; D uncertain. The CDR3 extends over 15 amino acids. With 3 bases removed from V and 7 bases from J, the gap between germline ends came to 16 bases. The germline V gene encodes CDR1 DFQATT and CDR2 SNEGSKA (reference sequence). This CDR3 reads CSARSQLTSNSPLHF. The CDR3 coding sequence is TGCAGTGCTAGGTCTCAGCTTACATCCAATTCACCCCTCCACTTT.

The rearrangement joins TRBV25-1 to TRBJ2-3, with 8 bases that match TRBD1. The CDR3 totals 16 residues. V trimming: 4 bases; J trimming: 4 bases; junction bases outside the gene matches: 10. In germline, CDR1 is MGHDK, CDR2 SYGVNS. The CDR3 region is CASSGWTGPVSDTQYF. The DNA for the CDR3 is TGTGCCAGCAGTGGCTGGACAGGGCCTGTCTCAGATACGCAGTATTTT. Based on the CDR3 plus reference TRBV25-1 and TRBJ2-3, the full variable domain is EADIYQTPRYLVIGTGKKITLECSQTMGHDKMYWYQQDPGMELHLIHYSYGVNSTEKGDLSSESTVSRIRTEHFPLTLESARPSHTSQYLCASSGWTGPVSDTQYFGPGTRLTVL.

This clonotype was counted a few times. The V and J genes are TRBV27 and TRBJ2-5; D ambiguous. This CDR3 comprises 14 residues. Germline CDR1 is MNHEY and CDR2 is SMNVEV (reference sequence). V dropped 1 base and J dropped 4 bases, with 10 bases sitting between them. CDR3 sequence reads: CASSLFWGSETQYF. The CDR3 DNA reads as TGTGCCAGCAGTTTATTCTGGGGTTCAGAGACCCAGTACTTC.

Here the CDR3 reads CSAREFAGNTDTQYF. The CDR3 nucleotides read TGCAGTGCTAGAGAATTCGCGGGAAACACAGATACGCAGTATTTT. The chain has TRBV20-1 and TRBJ2-3; TRBD2 might be the D (6 bases). V was trimmed by 0 bases and J by 2 bases, leaving 12 bases between them. CDR3 length equals 15 residues. Germline V gene sequence: CDR1 DFQATT, CDR2 SNEGSKA (reference sequence).

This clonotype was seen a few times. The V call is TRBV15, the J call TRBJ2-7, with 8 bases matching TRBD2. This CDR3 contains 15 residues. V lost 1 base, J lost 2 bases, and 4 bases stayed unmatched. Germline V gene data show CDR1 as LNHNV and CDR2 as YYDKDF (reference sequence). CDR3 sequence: CATSRGTGGAYEQYF. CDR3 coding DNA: TGTGCCACCAGCAGAGGGACGGGGGGGGCCTACGAGCAGTACTTC.

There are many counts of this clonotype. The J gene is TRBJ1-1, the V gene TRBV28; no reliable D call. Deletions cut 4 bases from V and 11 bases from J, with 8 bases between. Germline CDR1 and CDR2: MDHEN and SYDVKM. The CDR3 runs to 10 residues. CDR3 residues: CASSSLFAFF. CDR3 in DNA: TGTGCCAGCAGTTCACTTTTCGCTTTCTTT.

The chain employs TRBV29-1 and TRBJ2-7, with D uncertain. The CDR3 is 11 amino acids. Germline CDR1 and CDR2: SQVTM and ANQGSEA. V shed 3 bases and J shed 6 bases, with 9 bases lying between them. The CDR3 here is CSVEGGSEQYF. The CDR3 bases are TGCAGCGTTGAGGGCGGCTCCGAGCAGTACTTC.

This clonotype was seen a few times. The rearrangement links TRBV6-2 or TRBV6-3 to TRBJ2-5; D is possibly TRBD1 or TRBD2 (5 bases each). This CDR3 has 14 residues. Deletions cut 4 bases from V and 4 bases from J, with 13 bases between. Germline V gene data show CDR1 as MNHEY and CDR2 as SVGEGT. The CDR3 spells CASSSTGGRETQYF. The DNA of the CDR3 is TGTGCCAGCAGTTCTACAGGAGGAAGAGAGACCCAGTACTTC.

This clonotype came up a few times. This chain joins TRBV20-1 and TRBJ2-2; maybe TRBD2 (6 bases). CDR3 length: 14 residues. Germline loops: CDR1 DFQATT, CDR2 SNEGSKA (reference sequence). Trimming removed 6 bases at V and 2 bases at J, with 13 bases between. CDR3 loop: CSARRVVNTGELFF. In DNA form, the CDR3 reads TGCAGTGCAAGGAGGGTGGTTAACACCGGGGAGCTGTTTTTT.

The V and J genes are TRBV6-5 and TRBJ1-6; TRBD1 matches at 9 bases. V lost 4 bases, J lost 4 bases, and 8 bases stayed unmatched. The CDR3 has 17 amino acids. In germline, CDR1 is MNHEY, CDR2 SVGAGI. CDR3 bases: TGTGCCAGCAGTTCCCCGGGACAGGGCGCTTATAATTCACCCCTCCACTTT. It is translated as CASSSPGQGAYNSPLHF.

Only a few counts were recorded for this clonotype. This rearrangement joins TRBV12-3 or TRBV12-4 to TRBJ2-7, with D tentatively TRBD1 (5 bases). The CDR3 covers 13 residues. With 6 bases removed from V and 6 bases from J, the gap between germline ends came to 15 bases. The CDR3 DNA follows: TGTGCCAGCAGGCTTGCTCCCCAGGGCGAGCAGTACTTC. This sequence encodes CASRLAPQGEQYF.

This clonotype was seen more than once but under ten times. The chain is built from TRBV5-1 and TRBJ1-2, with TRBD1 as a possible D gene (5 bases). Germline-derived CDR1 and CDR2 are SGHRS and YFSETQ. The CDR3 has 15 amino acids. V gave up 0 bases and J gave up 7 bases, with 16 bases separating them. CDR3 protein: CASSLAETRVGGYTF. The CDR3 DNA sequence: TGCGCCAGCAGCTTGGCCGAGACCAGGGTTGGTGGCTACACCTTC.

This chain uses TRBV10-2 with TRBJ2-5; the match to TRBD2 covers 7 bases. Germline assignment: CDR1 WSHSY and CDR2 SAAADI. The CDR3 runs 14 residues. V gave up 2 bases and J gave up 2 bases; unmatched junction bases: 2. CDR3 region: CASSEGGLQETQYF. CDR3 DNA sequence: TGCGCCAGCAGTGAGGGGGGACTACAAGAGACCCAGTACTTC.

CDR3 DNA: TGTGCCAGCAGTGAAGAAGCCTCTCGGGTCTACGAGCAGTACTTC. Amino acid sequence: CASSEEASRVYEQYF. The chain recombines TRBV6-1 with TRBJ2-7; the D is unclear. This CDR3 contains 15 residues. V was pared by 1 base and J by 3 bases, with 13 bases between. Germline CDR1 and CDR2: MNHNS and SASEGT.